A selection of T cell receptor beta chains follows, all from one sample in a study of cytomegalovirus exposure and HLA in healthy donors. Method: immunoSEQ multiplex PCR; TCRdb's copy keeps in-frame clones and lacks some. The profile shows about 98,000 clones, 70% of them singletons. Material: PBMCs. These TCRs come from a man between 45 and 60 years old in good health and CMV-seronegative. The CDR3 runs from the conserved cysteine through the conserved F or W. Each record gives: J gene, V gene, CDR3 protein.

TRBJ2-2 | TRBV19 | CASSIGLLGGELFF
TRBJ1-2 | TRBV5-1 | CASSQDRDGYTF
TRBJ1-5 | TRBV28 | CASPSGWDQPQHF
TRBJ2-3 | TRBV4-1 | CASSQTGTSGRTQYF
TRBJ1-2 | TRBV19 | CASSSWTDGYTF
TRBJ2-1 | TRBV30 | CAWLTSGRGDEQFF
TRBJ1-1 | TRBV10-2 | CASSPDRVTEAFF
TRBJ2-7 | TRBV15 | CATSRDSGNWVGEQYF
TRBJ1-1 | TRBV30 | CAWSVPGTGASTEAFF
TRBJ2-5 | TRBV7-3 | CASSCSRLDSHQETQYF
TRBJ2-2 | TRBV10-3 | CAISEPSKTGELFF
TRBJ1-2 | TRBV6-4 | CASSDSVPGQGVQIYGYTF
TRBJ1-2 | TRBV5-6 | CASSRNPTGSNYGYTF
TRBJ2-7 | TRBV7-2 | CASSLSRYEQYF
TRBJ1-5 | TRBV5-8 | CASSQTGQGRVHF
TRBJ2-6 | TRBV5-4 | CASSRATSASGANVLTF
TRBJ2-7 | TRBV4-1 | CASSHGTGSSYEQYF
TRBJ1-1 | TRBV11-2 | CASSLAQGWNTEAFF
TRBJ2-3 | TRBV27 | CASTDPAIATNTQYF
TRBJ1-6 | TRBV15 | CATSRQHDNSPLHF
TRBJ2-7 | TRBV18 | CASSPPGQGNLGEQYF
TRBJ1-5 | TRBV4-2 | CASSQDHSGQGADQPQHF
TRBJ1-5 | TRBV6-1 | CASSEWGENQPQHF
TRBJ2-7 | TRBV4-1 | CASSQDLGGSYEQYF
TRBJ1-4 | TRBV11-2 | CASSLSGFTNEKLFF
TRBJ2-2 | TRBV14 | CASSQARGGELFF
TRBJ2-1 | TRBV6-5 | CASSPLDYNNEQFF
TRBJ2-3 | TRBV18 | CASSPPGHPSPSTTDTQYF
TRBJ2-1 | TRBV5-4 | CASSPPFRRWDNEQFF
TRBJ2-5 | TRBV5-4 | CASSPNGPGTQYF
TRBJ1-2 | TRBV2 | CASSSGMDYGYTF
TRBJ2-7 | TRBV29-1 | CSVIPLGGMTPGEQYF
TRBJ2-7 | TRBV5-6 | CASSLRDSHYEQYF
TRBJ2-3 | TRBV4-1 | CASSQLPSGGIDTQYF
TRBJ1-2 | TRBV2 | CASRQGKGYTF
TRBJ2-7 | TRBV4-1 | CASSQDRGTTYEQYF
TRBJ1-3 | TRBV5-1 | CASRSDFSGNTIYF
TRBJ1-6 | TRBV30 | CAYRDTPNSPLHF
TRBJ2-2 | TRBV21-1 | CASSKMEGGELFF
TRBJ2-3 | TRBV5-6 | CASSSTIDRNTDTQYF
TRBJ2-4 | TRBV28 | CASSLRRERSKNIQYF
TRBJ1-2 | TRBV7-8 | CASSLVVTYGYTF
TRBJ2-1 | TRBV11-3 | CASSLYRNEQFF
TRBJ1-2 | TRBV28 | CASSLQQGAGGYTF
TRBJ2-5 | TRBV7-6 | CASSLGTSGIPQETQYF
TRBJ2-2 | TRBV5-1 | CASSAGTTNTGELFF
TRBJ1-3 | TRBV5-4 | CASSLYRSSGNTIYF
TRBJ1-1 | TRBV19 | CASSMGAGTEAFF
TRBJ2-5 | TRBV20-1 | CSASYSETQYF
TRBJ2-6 | TRBV6-1 | CASRQPSGANVLTF
TRBJ1-2 | TRBV6-4 | CASSDSGSLSGYTF
TRBJ1-6 | TRBV4-2 | CASSQAQQGAGSPLHF
TRBJ2-7 | TRBV5-1 | CASSLGGGSSYEQYF
TRBJ1-4 | TRBV30 | CAWNPDGGEKLFF
TRBJ1-3 | TRBV2 | CASRGQLYSGNTIYF